The 28 T cell receptor beta chains presented below share a single source sample, sequenced in a study of molecular identifiers for immune sequencing clone quantification. One entry per CDR3 protein results from TCRdb running MiXCR on the PCR reads. Of some 650,000 distinct CDR3 sequences in the sample, 20% were seen once. The sequenced sample was naive CD8+ T cells from blood, with Jurkat cell RNA spiked in. The subset was: FACS-sorted CD8+CD4-CCR7+CD45RA+ naive T cells. The source is a human donor in good health. Some libraries in this study had Jurkat cell RNA spiked in.

This clonotype was counted ten times or more. The CDR3 region has the DNA TGTGCCAGCGGTAGCAGCTCCTACAATGAGCAGTTCTTC. This codes for CASGSSSYNEQFF. The rearrangement joins TRBV11-2 to TRBJ2-1; D not resolved. Germline V gene lookup returns CDR1 SGHAT and CDR2 FQNNGV. The CDR3 consists of 13 residues. Trimming took 8 bases from V and 0 from J, leaving 8 bases between them.

This chain joins TRBV28 and TRBJ2-5; 12 nucleotides agree with TRBD2. V lost 7 bases to trimming and J lost 5 bases; unmatched junction nucleotides: 11. The length of the CDR3 is 16 residues. Germline lookup yields CDR1 MDHEN and CDR2 SYDVKM. The CDR3 nucleotides read TGTGCCAGCACCTCCAGCACTAGCGGGAGGAGGGAGACCCAGTACTTC. Translation gives CASTSSTSGRRETQYF.

This clonotype came up once. This chain joins TRBV19 and TRBJ2-3; the D gene is possibly TRBD2 (5 bases). The V end was cut by 6 bases, the J end by 2 bases, with 18 bases between. This CDR3 is 16 amino acids long. Germline lookup yields CDR1 LNHDA and CDR2 SQIVND (reference sequence). CDR3 coding DNA: TGTGCCAGTAGCGGTGCCGCCCCCGGGAACACAGATACGCAGTATTTT. Its protein is CASSGAAPGNTDTQYF. Complete variable domain (other parts from reference TRBV19 and TRBJ2-3): DGGITQSPKYLFRKEGQNVTLSCEQNLNHDAMYWYRQDPGQGLRLIYYSQIVNDFQKGDIAEGYSVSREKKESFPLTVTSAQKNPTAFYLCASSGAAPGNTDTQYFGPGTRLTVL.

The CDR3 here is CASLGTDTYNSPLHF. The CDR3 bases are TGTGCCAGCCTCGGGACTGATACCTATAATTCACCCCTCCACTTT. The chain joins TRBV28 to TRBJ1-6; D is perhaps TRBD1 (5 bases). The V gene's germline CDR1 is MDHEN and CDR2 SYDVKM. Between the trimmed V and J ends, which lost 8 bases and 2 bases, there was a span of 13 bases. The CDR3 is made up of 15 amino acids.

This clonotype was recorded at least ten times. This chain connects TRBV5-6 to TRBJ2-7; 8 bases are shared with TRBD1. Germline loops: CDR1 SGHDT, CDR2 YYEEEE. With V trimmed by 2 bases and J by 7 bases, 8 bases remained unmatched. This CDR3 region has 14 residues. The CDR3 bases are TGTGCCAGCAGCTTCGGACAGGGCGCAGGAGAGCAGTACTTC. Amino acid sequence: CASSFGQGAGEQYF.

The CDR3 DNA sequence: TGCAGTGCCCCGGGACTTCATACCTACGAGCAGTACTTC. This codes for CSAPGLHTYEQYF. The genes are TRBV20-1 and TRBJ2-7, with D possibly being TRBD2 (6 bases). CDR3 length equals 13 residues. V lost 6 bases and J lost 2, with 14 bases in between. Germline lookup yields CDR1 DFQATT and CDR2 SNEGSKA (reference sequence).

The V call is TRBV19, the J call TRBJ2-7; TRBD1 matches at 8 bases. J was trimmed by 6 bases and V by 7 bases; bases with no gene match: 11. In germline, CDR1 is LNHDA, CDR2 SQIVND (reference sequence). CDR3 length equals 14 residues. The CDR3 loop reads CASTVDQGAFEQYF. The CDR3 DNA reads as TGTGCCAGTACCGTGGATCAGGGGGCTTTCGAGCAGTACTTC.

This sequence joins TRBV2 and TRBJ2-7, with D uncertain. The germline V gene has CDR1 SNHLY and CDR2 FYNNEI. Trimming left V 7 bases short and J 2 bases short, with 9 bases between. The CDR3 length is 12 residues. The CDR3 reads CASTVDTYEQYF. The CDR3 DNA follows: TGTGCCAGCACCGTAGATACCTACGAGCAGTACTTC.

This clonotype was detected many times. The chain joins TRBV29-1 to TRBJ1-5, with D hard to call. This CDR3 is built from 13 residues. V shed 2 bases and J shed 2 bases, with 7 bases lying between them. Germline V gene sequence: CDR1 SQVTM, CDR2 ANQGSEA. CDR3 protein: CSVESGGNQPQHF. The CDR3 DNA sequence: TGCAGCGTTGAATCTGGGGGCAATCAGCCCCAGCATTTT.

This clonotype was seen many times. CDR3 sequence: CSGFMGYEQYF. The DNA of the CDR3 is TGCAGCGGGTTTATGGGGTACGAGCAGTACTTC. The chain recombines TRBV29-1 with TRBJ2-7, with D unclear. Trimming shortened V by 7 bases and J by 4 bases, and 11 bases separated the two germline ends. This CDR3 region has 11 residues. CDR1 SQVTM and CDR2 ANQGSEA come from the germline V gene.

This clonotype was seen a handful of times. This rearrangement joins TRBV4-3 to TRBJ2-7; a possible D gene is TRBD2 (5 bases). Germline V gives CDR1 LGHNA, CDR2 YSLEER. V lost 0 bases and J 9 bases, leaving 12 bases between the germline ends. This CDR3 region has 13 residues. The CDR3 DNA sequence: TGCGCCAGCAGCCAAGATCCGGGGAAAATGCAGTACTTC. It yields the protein CASSQDPGKMQYF.

As concerns this clonotype: The CDR3 does not close with the conserved phenylalanine or tryptophan, likely indicating a read error. This sequence joins TRBV20-1 and TRBJ1-5; D is unclear. Trimming shortened V by 1 base and J by 1 base, and 2 bases separated the two germline ends. This CDR3 contains 12 residues. From germline, CDR1 is DFQATT and CDR2 SNEGSKA (reference sequence). The CDR3, as DNA: TGCAGTGCTAGAGGGAGCAATCAGCCCCAGCATCTT. Residues: CSARGSNQPQHL.

This clonotype was seen ten or more times. The chain is built from TRBV11-2 and TRBJ2-3; unclear D gene. CDR1 is SGHAT, CDR2 FQNNGV, per germline. The CDR3 is made up of 15 amino acids. V was cut by 2 bases and J by 0 bases, with 9 bases left in between. CDR3 DNA: TGTGCCAGCAGCTTAATCATCGTCAGCACAGATACGCAGTATTTT. It translates to CASSLIIVSTDTQYF.

This clonotype was seen at least ten times. The V gene is TRBV7-9, the J gene TRBJ2-1, with 10 positions matching TRBD2. Germline V gene lookup returns CDR1 SEHNR and CDR2 FQNEAQ (reference sequence). The CDR3 spans 16 residues. V was pared by 3 bases and J by 4 bases, with 6 bases of the junction left unmatched. CDR3 sequence: CASSFLAGDIYNEQFF. The CDR3 DNA reads as TGTGCCAGCAGCTTCCTAGCGGGGGATATTTACAATGAGCAGTTCTTC.

This clonotype was detected many times. The V gene is TRBV7-9, the J gene TRBJ2-3; 7 bases fit TRBD2. Unmatched junction bases numbered 8, after V lost 6 bases and J lost 2 bases. This CDR3 contains 15 residues. Germline V lookup: CDR1 SEHNR, CDR2 FQNEAQ (reference sequence). The CDR3: CASRPPGLSTDTQYF. CDR3 in DNA: TGTGCCAGCAGACCCCCGGGACTATCCACAGATACGCAGTATTTT.

In this sample, this clonotype turned up many times. The chain's CDR3 is CASSLGTGGQPQHF. Written as DNA, the CDR3 is TGTGCCAGCAGCTTAGGGACAGGGGGCCAGCCCCAGCATTTT. V gene TRBV13 combines with J gene TRBJ1-5; 10 bases are a match to TRBD1. Trimming took 0 bases from V and 7 from J; bases not matched to a gene: 0. Germline loops: CDR1 PRHDT, CDR2 FYEKMQ (reference sequence). There are 14 residues in the CDR3.

Concerning this clonotype: A much bigger clone sits one base away, suggesting this may be a read error. The chain combines TRBV27 with TRBJ2-2; 9 nucleotides agree with TRBD1. This CDR3 is built from 18 residues. CDR1 is MNHEY, CDR2 SMNVEV, per germline (reference sequence). The CDR3 reads CASSLSSGGGQGTGEPFF. The CDR3 DNA reads TGTGCCAGCAGTTTATCGAGTGGGGGGGGACAGGGAACCGGGGAGCCGTTTTTT.

There are a few counts of this clonotype. One junction end disagrees with the germline gene, perhaps due to a read error. This chain connects TRBV28 to TRBJ1-1, with TRBD1 as a possible D gene (6 bases). Germline V gene lookup returns CDR1 MDHEN and CDR2 SYDVKM. CDR3 length: 15 residues. The CDR3 sequence is CASSLRGVASTEALF. The CDR3 nucleotides read TGTGCCAGCAGTTTAAGGGGGGTGGCAAGCACTGAAGCTCTCTTT.

This clonotype was counted only a few times. The gene calls are TRBV28 and TRBJ2-3; D may be TRBD1 or TRBD2 (6 bases each). Deletions cut 3 bases from V and 0 bases from J, with 25 bases between. The germline CDR1 and CDR2 sequences are MDHEN and SYDVKM. The CDR3 consists of 20 residues. CDR3: CASSFRLQLGGGGSTDTQYF. The CDR3 nucleotides are TGTGCCAGCAGTTTCCGCCTCCAACTGGGGGGCGGCGGGAGCACAGATACGCAGTATTTT. Drawing the rest from reference TRBV28 and TRBJ2-3, the complete variable domain is DVKVTQSSRYLVKRTGEKVFLECVQDMDHENMFWYRQDPGLGLRLIYFSYDVKMKEKGDIPEGYSVSREKKERFSLILESASTNQTSMYLCASSFRLQLGGGGSTDTQYFGPGTRLTVL.

This clonotype was detected ten times or more. The J gene is TRBJ2-7, the V gene TRBV3-1, with 10 positions matching TRBD2. Germline V CDR1 and CDR2: LGHDT, YNNKEL (reference sequence). This CDR3 has 15 amino acids. Germline trimming cut 4 bases from V and 6 bases from J; bases unmatched to any gene: 9. CDR3 coding DNA: TGTGCCAGCAGCCTAGGTGAGCGGGAGGGCCTCGAGCAGTACTTC. Translated: CASSLGEREGLEQYF.

In its sample, this clonotype was seen many times. The V call is TRBV4-3, the J call TRBJ2-5; TRBD1 aligns across 8 bases. From germline, CDR1 is LGHNA and CDR2 YSLEER. V dropped 0 bases and J dropped 4; count of bases not matched to a gene: 4. This CDR3 has 15 residues. The CDR3 nucleotides are TGCGCCAGCAGCCAAGAATACAGGGGGGCAGAGACCCAGTACTTC. Residues: CASSQEYRGAETQYF.

This clonotype was observed many times. The rearrangement uses TRBV7-9 and TRBJ2-3; 7 bases line up with TRBD2. This CDR3 is 15 amino acids long. Germline CDR1 is SEHNR and CDR2 is FQNEAQ (reference sequence). V lost 6 bases and J lost 4; bases outside the gene matches: 10. DNA for the CDR3: TGTGCCAGCAGGACCGGACTAGGGGTGTCAGATACGCAGTATTTT. Its translation is CASRTGLGVSDTQYF.

Note on this clonotype: A much bigger clone sits one base away, suggesting this may be a read error. V gene TRBV20-1 combines with J gene TRBJ2-3, with D uncertain. Germline V gene lookup returns CDR1 DFQATT and CDR2 SNEGSKA (reference sequence). Trimming pared 3 bases from V and 6 bases from J, leaving 19 bases between. The CDR3 runs 15 residues. The CDR3 DNA is TGCAGTGCTAGTGATCCGGCCCCGTTACCCGATACGCAGTATTTT. Translating gives CSASDPAPLPDTQYF.

In regard to this clonotype: A much more abundant neighbour one base away suggests this may be a read error. The V call is TRBV12-3 or TRBV12-4, the J call TRBJ2-3, with D possibly matching TRBD1 (6 bases). V lost 0 bases and J 2 bases, leaving 15 bases between the germline ends. CDR3 length: 17 amino acids. This CDR3 is CASSLALEQGPTDTQYF. CDR3 sequence (DNA): TGTGCCAGCAGTTTAGCGCTAGAACAGGGCCCCACAGATACGCAGTATTTT.

This clonotype showed up just once. Possible read error: a much larger clone is one base away. The CDR3 is CVSSEAWDGYSYEQYF. DNA of the CDR3: TGTGTCAGCAGTGAAGCGTGGGACGGCTACTCCTACGAGCAGTACTTC. The J gene is TRBJ2-7, the V gene TRBV6-1; D could derive from TRBD1 or TRBD2 (5 bases each). The germline V gene encodes CDR1 MNHNS and CDR2 SASEGT. The length of the CDR3 is 16 residues.

The rearrangement links TRBV6-6 to TRBJ2-1; 8 bases line up with TRBD2. CDR3 size: 16 residues. Germline V lookup: CDR1 MNHNY, CDR2 SVGAGI (reference sequence). The V segment lost 3 bases and the J segment 10 bases; nucleotides outside the gene matches: 14. The CDR3 sequence: CASSYERSGGANEQFF. CDR3 coding DNA: TGTGCCAGCAGTTATGAGCGCTCGGGGGGGGCAAACGAGCAGTTCTTC.

In this sample, this clonotype turned up many times. The rearrangement uses TRBV4-1 and TRBJ1-1; D gene ambiguous. CDR1 and CDR2 (germline): MGHRA, YSYEKL. This CDR3 has 16 amino acids. Trimming left V 1 base short and J 3 bases short, with 15 bases between. The chain's CDR3 is CASSQVVLVEDTEAFF. The CDR3 coding sequence is TGCGCCAGCAGCCAAGTGGTTCTGGTCGAGGACACTGAAGCTTTCTTT.

The chain has TRBV28 and TRBJ2-5; 11 nucleotides line up with TRBD2. The germline V gene has CDR1 MDHEN and CDR2 SYDVKM. This CDR3 is built from 18 residues. The trim removed 4 bases at V and 5 bases at J, leaving 15 bases unmatched. CDR3: CASSYTSGRAGVRETQYF. The CDR3 DNA is TGTGCCAGCAGTTATACTAGCGGGAGAGCGGGGGTGCGGGAGACCCAGTACTTC.